These 24 T cell receptor beta chains were all obtained from the same sample, sequenced in a study of T cells after yellow fever vaccination (dated by TCRdb to about 2019). The treatment or condition label, read with the paper, signifies: live attenuated yellow fever vaccine strain. Libraries were built with 5' RACE. For sequencing, an Illumina HiSeq 2500 was employed. TCRdb reran the public reads through fastp at Q25 and MiXCR, keeping productive beta chains. CDR3 protein duplicates are merged, each entry listing the most common genes and DNA. Present in this sample are 60,000 to 85,000 distinct CDR3 sequences, more than 5.5% of which were seen just once. The leading ten clones occupy roughly 35% of the sample. The source material was CD8+ T cells sorted from PBMCs, sampled 5 days after the first yellow fever vaccination. Receptor source: a man between 18 and 29 years old who received the YFV17D yellow fever vaccine.

The chain couples TRBV29-1 to TRBJ1-2, with D perhaps TRBD1 (5 bases). Trimming removed 6 bases at V and 4 bases at J, with 6 bases between. Germline loops: CDR1 SQVTM, CDR2 ANQGSEA. The CDR3 is made up of 10 amino acids. The DNA of the CDR3 is TGCAGCGTAGACAGCTATGGCTACACCTTC. This encodes CSVDSYGYTF. The variable domain in full, with the rest retrieved from reference TRBV29-1 and TRBJ1-2, is SAVISQKPSRDICQRGTSLTIQCQVDSQVTMMFWYRQQPGQSLTLIATANQGSEATYESGFVIDKFPISRPNLTFSTLTVSNMSPEDSSIYLCSVDSYGYTFGSGTRLTVV.

The chain couples TRBV5-5 to TRBJ1-1; 11 bases are a match to TRBD1. After removal of 7 bases from V and 7 bases from J, the junction contained 3 bases not matched to a gene. The CDR3 totals 12 residues. CDR1 and CDR2 (germline): SGHKS, YYEKEE (reference sequence). This CDR3 reads CASGQGAIEAFF. CDR3 DNA sequence: TGTGCCAGCGGACAGGGGGCCATTGAAGCTTTCTTT.

This clonotype was counted many times. The J gene is TRBJ1-3, the V gene TRBV12-3 or TRBV12-4; the match to TRBD1 covers 7 bases. Germline trimming cut 2 bases from V and 5 bases from J; bases unmatched to any gene: 3. The length of the CDR3 is 14 residues. The CDR3 sequence: CASSLRGQRNTIYF. CDR3 in DNA: TGTGCCAGCAGTTTAAGGGGACAGAGAAACACCATATATTTT.

In its sample, this clonotype was seen a few times. V is TRBV2 and J is TRBJ2-7; D is unresolved. The CDR3 loop spans 12 amino acids. V was shortened by 6 bases and J by 2 bases, with 8 bases between the two germline ends. The germline CDR1 and CDR2 sequences are SNHLY and FYNNEI. For the CDR3, the DNA is TGTGCCAGCAGGGTCGGAGCCTACGAGCAGTACGTC. Protein product: CASRVGAYEQYV.

This clonotype was detected a few times. V usage is TRBV5-1 and J usage is TRBJ2-5; 9 bases map to TRBD1. The junction had 3 bases not matched to a gene; V was cut back by 2 bases and J by 4 bases. The CDR3 has 14 amino acids. Germline assignment: CDR1 SGHRS and CDR2 YFSETQ. This CDR3 reads CASSFRTGVETQYF. CDR3 nucleotides: TGCGCCAGCAGCTTTCGGACAGGGGTAGAGACCCAGTACTTC. The full variable domain, its missing parts supplied by reference TRBV5-1 and TRBJ2-5, is KAGVTQTPRYLIKTRGQQVTLSCSPISGHRSVSWYQQTPGQGLQFLFEYFSETQRNKGNFPGRFSGRQFSNSRSEMNVSTLELGDSALYLCASSFRTGVETQYFGPGTRLLVL.

This clonotype has a count of ten or more. The rearrangement links TRBV29-1 to TRBJ2-2; D gene unclear. Germline V gene sequence: CDR1 SQVTM, CDR2 ANQGSEA. The CDR3 loop spans 13 amino acids. Trimming shortened V by 2 bases and J by 4 bases, and 8 bases separated the two germline ends. Here the CDR3 DNA reads TGCAGCGTTGAAAAGGTTACCACCGGGGAGCTGTTTTTT. Amino acids: CSVEKVTTGELFF.

This clonotype was detected only a few times. The gene calls are TRBV3-1 and TRBJ2-7, with 13 bases aligning to TRBD2. V lost 4 bases, J lost 3 bases, and 9 bases stayed unmatched. CDR3 length: 17 residues. Germline assignment: CDR1 LGHDT and CDR2 YNNKEL (reference sequence). The CDR3 spells CASSPQTSGGAFYEQYF. Written as DNA, the CDR3 is TGTGCCAGCAGCCCCCAAACTAGCGGGGGGGCCTTCTACGAGCAGTACTTC.

This clonotype was detected many times. This rearrangement joins TRBV7-6 to TRBJ2-5, with 10 bases identical to TRBD2. Germline V gene sequence: CDR1 SGHVS, CDR2 FNYEAQ. Trimming took 3 bases from V and 4 from J; bases not matched to a gene: 8. This CDR3 region has 16 residues. CDR3 DNA: TGTGCCAGCAGCTTTAGCCCGGGACTAGCGTCAGAGACCCAGTACTTC. As protein: CASSFSPGLASETQYF.

V and J are TRBV9 and TRBJ2-5, with D perhaps matching TRBD2 (5 bases). Germline V gene data show CDR1 as SGDLS and CDR2 as YYNGEE. The V end was cut by 0 bases, the J end by 3 bases, with 15 bases between. The CDR3 runs 16 residues. The CDR3 bases are TGTGCCAGCAGCGTAGCTACGGGAAGGCGGGAAGAGACCCAGTACTTC. It encodes CASSVATGRREETQYF.

This clonotype was seen repeatedly, ten times or more. The chain combines TRBV6-4 with TRBJ2-3, with D hard to call. The V gene's germline CDR1 is MRHNA and CDR2 SNTAGT. With 4 bases removed from V and 2 bases from J, the gap between germline ends came to 13 bases. This CDR3 is built from 15 residues. CDR3 in amino acids: CASSARVEPTDTQYF. The CDR3 bases are TGTGCCAGCAGTGCCCGAGTGGAGCCCACAGATACGCAGTATTTT.

At least ten counts were recorded for this clonotype. V gene TRBV5-1 combines with J gene TRBJ2-7, with 12 nucleotides matching TRBD2. CDR1 is SGHRS, CDR2 YFSETQ, per germline. The CDR3 runs to 16 residues. Trimming at V came to 1 base and at J to 6 bases, leaving 8 bases not matched to a gene. In DNA, the CDR3 is TGCGCCAGCAGCTTGAACACAGGACTAGCGGGGATCGAGCAGTACTTC. It codes for CASSLNTGLAGIEQYF.

There are many counts of this clonotype. This chain uses TRBV7-9 with TRBJ2-5, with D maybe TRBD1 (6 bases). This CDR3 has 15 residues. V was clipped by 3 bases and J by 1 base, with 12 bases between them. The germline CDR1 and CDR2 sequences are SEHNR and FQNEAQ (reference sequence). CDR3 sequence reads: CASSLRDKFQETQYF. The CDR3 coding sequence is TGTGCCAGCAGCTTGAGGGACAAATTCCAAGAGACCCAGTACTTC.

This clonotype was detected ten times or more. The chain employs TRBV7-8 and TRBJ2-6; D may be TRBD1 (6 bases). The V end lost 5 bases, the J end lost 3 bases, and 14 bases lay between the germline ends. Per germline, CDR1 SGHVS and CDR2 FQNEAQ. This CDR3 has 16 amino acids. CDR3 DNA sequence: TGTGCCAGCAGCCCGAGAAGGGGGTATGGGGCCAACGTCCTGACTTTC. Protein: CASSPRRGYGANVLTF.

This clonotype was recorded at least ten times. V is TRBV27 and J is TRBJ2-3, with 9 bases lining up with TRBD2. With V trimmed by 8 bases and J by 1 base, 16 bases remained unmatched. This CDR3 has 18 residues. Germline lookup yields CDR1 MNHEY and CDR2 SMNVEV (reference sequence). CDR3: CASQSLAGIRRGTDTQYF. The DNA for the CDR3 is TGTGCCAGCCAAAGCCTAGCGGGGATACGGAGAGGCACAGATACGCAGTATTTT.

This clonotype was seen just once. The genes are TRBV7-6 and TRBJ2-1; 10 nucleotides match TRBD2. CDR3 size: 15 residues. Germline CDR1 SGHVS, CDR2 FNYEAQ. V trimming: 1 base; J trimming: 8 bases; junction bases outside the gene matches: 5. This chain's CDR3 is CASSLELAGRDEQFF. The CDR3 nucleotides are TGTGCCAGCAGCTTAGAACTAGCGGGGCGAGATGAGCAGTTCTTC. The variable domain in full, with the rest retrieved from reference TRBV7-6 and TRBJ2-1, is GAGVSQSPRYKVTKRGQDVALRCDPISGHVSLYWYRQALGQGPEFLTYFNYEAQQDKSGLPNDRFSAERPEGSISTLTIQRTEQRDSAMYRCASSLELAGRDEQFFGPGTRLTVL.

The V gene is TRBV15, the J gene TRBJ2-6, with D tentatively TRBD1 (5 bases). This CDR3 contains 18 residues. Germline V CDR1 and CDR2: LNHNV, YYDKDF (reference sequence). The V end lost 3 bases, the J end lost 4 bases, and 19 bases lay between the germline ends. DNA for the CDR3: TGTGCCACCAGCAGTCCACACAGGTCTCTAAGCGGGGCCAACGTCCTGACTTTC. Protein: CATSSPHRSLSGANVLTF.

This clonotype came up many times. The chain is built from TRBV5-4 and TRBJ2-2, with 11 bases lining up with TRBD1. CDR1 is SGHNT, CDR2 YYREEE, per germline (reference sequence). This CDR3 is built from 15 residues. V trimming: 5 bases; J trimming: 4 bases; junction bases outside the gene matches: 4. CDR3 DNA sequence: TGTGCCAGCAGGTCCGGGACAGGGGGCACCGGGGAGCTGTTTTTT. This gives the protein CASRSGTGGTGELFF.

Ten or more counts support this clonotype. V is TRBV7-8 and J is TRBJ2-3; unclear D gene. In germline, CDR1 is SGHVS, CDR2 FQNEAQ. Between the trimmed V and J ends, which lost 5 bases and 4 bases, there was a span of 13 bases. The CDR3 runs 14 residues. As DNA, the CDR3 is TGTGCCAGCAGCCAACTTCTAGTTCCAGATACGCAGTATTTT. Its protein product is CASSQLLVPDTQYF. Full variable domain (outside the CDR3, taken from reference TRBV7-8 and TRBJ2-3): GAGVSQSPRYKVAKRGQDVALRCDPISGHVSLFWYQQALGQGPEFLTYFQNEAQLDKSGLPSDRFFAERPEGSVSTLKIQRTQQEDSAVYLCASSQLLVPDTQYFGPGTRLTVL.

As to this clonotype: This may come from a read error, since a much larger clone is one base off. The chain has TRBV10-3 and TRBJ2-3; D might be TRBD2 (5 bases). Looked up from germline, CDR1 is ENHRY and CDR2 is SYGVKD. This CDR3 has 15 residues. The ends were cut back, 2 bases at V and 0 bases at J, with 9 bases in the middle. As DNA, the CDR3 is TGTGCCATCAGTGAGCCCAGCGGAAGCACAGATACGCAGTATTTT. It specifies CAISEPSGSTDTQYF.

This clonotype was seen many times. CDR3 sequence: CASSSGTGSNQPQHF. CDR3 DNA sequence: TGTGCCAGCAGCTCCGGGACAGGAAGCAATCAGCCCCAGCATTTT. The chain uses TRBV7-9 and TRBJ1-5; 8 nucleotides agree with TRBD1. The V segment lost 4 bases and the J segment 1 base; nucleotides outside the gene matches: 3. Per germline, CDR1 SEHNR and CDR2 FQNEAQ (reference sequence). This CDR3 comprises 15 residues.

V usage is TRBV5-6 and J usage is TRBJ1-4; 9 bases line up with TRBD1. This CDR3 has 15 residues. V was clipped by 5 bases and J by 2 bases; unmatched bases: 4. CDR1 is SGHDT and CDR2 is YYEEEE in the germline V gene. Written as DNA, the CDR3 is TGTGCCAGCAGGACCACAGGGGGCACTAATGAAAAACTGTTTTTT. This codes for CASRTTGGTNEKLFF.

V and J are TRBV12-3 or TRBV12-4 and TRBJ2-1, with D possibly TRBD1 on 8 matching bases. The length of the CDR3 is 15 residues. V was cut by 0 bases and J by 9 bases, with 15 bases left in between. CDR3: CASSLARQGRVEQFF. The DNA of the CDR3 is TGTGCCAGCAGTTTAGCCCGACAGGGGAGGGTTGAGCAGTTCTTC.

This clonotype was seen at least ten times. The rearrangement links TRBV6-6 to TRBJ1-6; D remains ambiguous. V lost 6 bases, J lost 7 bases, and 4 bases lay in between. Germline loops: CDR1 MNHNY, CDR2 SVGAGI (reference sequence). The CDR3 length is 11 residues. For the CDR3, the DNA is TGTGCCAGCAGGACAAATTCACCCCTCCACTTT. Translating it yields CASRTNSPLHF.

This sequence joins TRBV4-1 and TRBJ2-7; 9 positions match TRBD1. The CDR3 covers 14 residues. Germline CDR1 is MGHRA and CDR2 is YSYEKL. The CDR3 reads CASSLGQGSSEQYV. CDR3 coding DNA: TGCGCCAGCAGTTTGGGACAGGGATCCTCCGAGCAGTACGTC.